The following is a TCR beta chain sequence with its context. The CDR3 is 16 residues long. The germline gives CDR1 LGHNA, CDR2 YNFKEQ. V was trimmed by 7 bases and J by 1 base, leaving 17 bases between them. The data were taken from a study of blood T cell repertoires in COVID-19. The overall study: Researchers got acute and convalescent COVID-19 samples from the United States, Italy and Spain. T cells, B-cell-depleted T cells, or PBMCs provided the cDNA or gDNA that served as material.

Some clones are missing from TCRdb's copy, which holds only in-frame ones; the method was immunoSEQ multiplex PCR. Among roughly 270,000 clones listed, approximately 86% were seen once. The receptor's source is a man between 18 and 29 years old with active or convalescent COVID-19. Source material: peripheral blood. The chain couples TRBV4-2 to TRBJ2-1, with D perhaps TRBD2 (5 bases). CDR3 protein: CASTPTGVGSYNEQFF. CDR3 sequence (DNA): TGTGCCAGCACCCCAACCGGGGTCGGGTCCTACAATGAGCAGTTCTTC.